This record covers a single TCR beta chain. Its antigen is not known. The J segment lost 6 bases and the V segment lost 11 bases, leaving 12 bases of the junction unmatched. This CDR3 region has 14 residues. Germline-derived CDR1 and CDR2 are MRHNA and SNTAGT. TCRdb's table, derived via immunoSEQ multiplex PCR, lists solely in-frame clones and lacks some. The repertoire includes about 65,000 clones, 92% of them detected once, and 1.3% sits in the top ten. The donors were members of the roughly 120-subject validation cohort (separate from the roughly 670-subject first cohort). This record comes from a study of cytomegalovirus exposure and HLA in healthy donors. Notes on the study in general: Overall, around 160 TCR beta chains were annotated as cytomegalovirus-associated. Most TCR sequences were rare, but some public TCRs occurred in many donors. The tendency of first-cohort TCR clusters to co-occur in the roughly 120 validation repertoires was identified by a subsequent analysis.

The chain is built from TRBV6-4 and TRBJ2-7; 11 bases align to TRBD2. The sequence derives from a woman aged 18-29 years in good health and CMV-seronegative. Sequences were obtained from PBMCs. DNA for the CDR3: TGTGCCCGCTTAGTTCTAGCGGGAGGTTGCGAGCAGTACTTC. Residues: CARLVLAGGCEQYF.